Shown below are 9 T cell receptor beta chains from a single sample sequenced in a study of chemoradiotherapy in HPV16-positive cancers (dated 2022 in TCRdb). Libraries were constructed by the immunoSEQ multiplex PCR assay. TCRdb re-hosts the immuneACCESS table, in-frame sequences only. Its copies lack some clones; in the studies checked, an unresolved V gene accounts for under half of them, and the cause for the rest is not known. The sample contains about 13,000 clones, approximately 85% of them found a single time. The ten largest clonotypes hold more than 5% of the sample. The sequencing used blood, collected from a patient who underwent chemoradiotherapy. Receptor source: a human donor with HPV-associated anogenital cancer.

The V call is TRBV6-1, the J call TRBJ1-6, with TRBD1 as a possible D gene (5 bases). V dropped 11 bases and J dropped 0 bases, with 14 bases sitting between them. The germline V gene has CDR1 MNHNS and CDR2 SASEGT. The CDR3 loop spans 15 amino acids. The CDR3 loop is CAVKTGPSYNSPLHF. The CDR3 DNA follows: TGTGCCGTCAAGACGGGACCCTCCTATAATTCACCCCTCCACTTT.

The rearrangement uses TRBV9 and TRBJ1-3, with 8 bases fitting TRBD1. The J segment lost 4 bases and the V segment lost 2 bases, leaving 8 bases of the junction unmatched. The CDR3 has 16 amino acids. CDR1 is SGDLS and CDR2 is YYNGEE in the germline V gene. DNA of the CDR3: TGTGCCAGCAGCGTCACGGCGGACAGGGTAGGAAACACCATATATTTT. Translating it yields CASSVTADRVGNTIYF.

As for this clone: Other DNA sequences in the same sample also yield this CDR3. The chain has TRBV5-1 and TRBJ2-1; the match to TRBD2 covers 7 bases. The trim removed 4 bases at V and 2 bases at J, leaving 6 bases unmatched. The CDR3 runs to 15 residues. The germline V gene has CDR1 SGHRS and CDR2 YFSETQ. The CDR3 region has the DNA TGCGCCAGCAGCCTCAGCGGGGAAGCCTACAATGAGCAGTTCTTC. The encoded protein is CASSLSGEAYNEQFF.

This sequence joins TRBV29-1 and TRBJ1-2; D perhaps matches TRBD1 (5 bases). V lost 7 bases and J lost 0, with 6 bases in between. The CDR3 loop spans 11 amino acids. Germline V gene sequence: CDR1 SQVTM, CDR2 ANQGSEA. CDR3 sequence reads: CSATANYGYTF. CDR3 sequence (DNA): TGCAGCGCGACAGCTAACTATGGCTACACCTTC.

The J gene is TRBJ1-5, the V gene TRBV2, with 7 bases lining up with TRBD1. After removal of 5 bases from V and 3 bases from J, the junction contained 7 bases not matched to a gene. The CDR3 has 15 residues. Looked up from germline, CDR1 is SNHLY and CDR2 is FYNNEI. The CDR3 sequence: CASSSQGGSNQPQHF. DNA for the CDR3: TGTGCCAGCAGTTCTCAGGGGGGCTCCAATCAGCCCCAGCATTTT.

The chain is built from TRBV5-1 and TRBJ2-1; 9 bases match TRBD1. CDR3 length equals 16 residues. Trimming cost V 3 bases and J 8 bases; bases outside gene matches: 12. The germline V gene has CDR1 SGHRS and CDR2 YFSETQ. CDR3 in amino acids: CASSSEGTGWVDEQFF. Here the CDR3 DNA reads TGCGCCAGCAGCTCTGAAGGGACAGGGTGGGTAGATGAGCAGTTCTTC.

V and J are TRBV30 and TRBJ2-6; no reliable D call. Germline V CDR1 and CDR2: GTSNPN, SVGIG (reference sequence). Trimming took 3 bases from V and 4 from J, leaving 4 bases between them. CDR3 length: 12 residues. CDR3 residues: CAWRIGANVLTF. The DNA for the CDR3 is TGTGCCTGGAGAATCGGGGCCAACGTCCTGACTTTC. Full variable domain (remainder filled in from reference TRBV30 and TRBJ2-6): SQTIHQWPATLVQPVGSPLSLECTVEGTSNPNLYWYRQAAGRGLQLLFYSVGIGQISSEVPQNLSASRPQDRQFILSSKKLLLSDSGFYLCAWRIGANVLTFGAGSRLTVL.

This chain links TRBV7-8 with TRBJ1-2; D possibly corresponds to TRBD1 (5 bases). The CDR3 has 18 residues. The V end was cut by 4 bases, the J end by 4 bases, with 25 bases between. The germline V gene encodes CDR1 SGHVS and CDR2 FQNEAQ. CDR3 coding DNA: TGTGCCAGCAGCTCAATTAGTGCATCAGGGTTAGGGGCCTATGGCTACACCTTC. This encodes CASSSISASGLGAYGYTF.

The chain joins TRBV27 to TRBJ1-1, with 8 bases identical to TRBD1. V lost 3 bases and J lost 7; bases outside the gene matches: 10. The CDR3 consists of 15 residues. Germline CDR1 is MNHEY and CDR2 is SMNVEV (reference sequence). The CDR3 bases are TGTGCCAGCAGTTTCATCGGACAGGGAGGTTTTGAAGCTTTCTTT. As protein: CASSFIGQGGFEAFF.